This is a list of T cell receptor beta chains from one sample in a study of cytomegalovirus exposure and HLA in healthy donors. Clones were sequenced by immunoSEQ multiplex PCR, and TCRdb holds only the in-frame ones, with some missing. The table shows 130,000 or so clones, with about four fifths occurring only once. The sample comprised PBMCs. The receptor set was obtained from a man aged 25-40 years in good health and CMV-seronegative. Both conserved end residues are part of each CDR3. Fields, in order: clone size, J gene, V gene, D gene, CDR3 DNA, CDR3 protein. A D gene is named only where the DNA matches it firmly. The size entry is marked missing in some rows and otherwise reads once, few, many or a size class.

few,TRBJ2-1,TRBV2,TRBD1,TGTGCCAGCATGGCAGGGGGCAATGAGCAGTTCTTC,CASMAGGNEQFF
-,TRBJ1-1,TRBV10-2,-,TGCGCCAGCAGTGACAGGGGCATGAACACTGAAGCTTTCTTT,CASSDRGMNTEAFF
-,TRBJ1-6,TRBV2,-,TGTGCCAGCAGGCCGATAGACGGGAATTCACCCCTCCACTTT,CASRPIDGNSPLHF
-,TRBJ1-4,TRBV13,-,TGTGCCAGCAGCTTAGTAGGGAGAGGTTTTAATGAAAAACTGTTTTTT,CASSLVGRGFNEKLFF
-,TRBJ2-4,TRBV18,TRBD1,TGTGCCAGCTCACCTCTCCCCGGACAGGGACTAGCCAAAAACATTCAGTACTTC,CASSPLPGQGLAKNIQYF
-,TRBJ2-5,TRBV11-2,-,TGTGCCAGCAGCTTGGAGGGGGGGGCCCGGACCCAGTACTTC,CASSLEGGARTQYF
-,TRBJ2-7,TRBV28,TRBD1,TGTGCCAGCAGTCTGGGGACAGGGTTCTACGAGCAGTACTTC,CASSLGTGFYEQYF
-,TRBJ2-7,TRBV6-6,-,TGTGCCAGCAGTCCATCCCGGGCTAGCAACGAGCAGTACTTC,CASSPSRASNEQYF
-,TRBJ2-1,TRBV7-9,TRBD1,TGTGCCAGCACCTTAATCGACAGGGCTGAGCAGTTCTTC,CASTLIDRAEQFF
-,TRBJ2-7,TRBV4-3,-,TGCGCCAGCAGCCCAAGCAGAAATGGGAGGACCTACGAGCAGTACTTC,CASSPSRNGRTYEQYF
few,TRBJ2-7,TRBV4-1,-,TGCGCCAGCAGCCAAGTGGCAGACATCCTCTCCTACGAGCAGTACTTC,CASSQVADILSYEQYF
-,TRBJ1-1,TRBV12-5,TRBD1,TGTGCTAGTGCCCCACAGGGGGGGGGCACTGAAGCTTTCTTT,CASAPQGGGTEAFF
-,TRBJ1-5,TRBV5-5,-,TGTGCCAGCAGCTTGGACGGTTTCTCTCAGCCCCAGCATTTT,CASSLDGFSQPQHF
-,TRBJ2-3,TRBV5-6,-,TGTGCCAGCAGCTTGGACAGGGTGAATACGCAGTATTTT,CASSLDRVNTQYF
-,TRBJ2-5,TRBV27,TRBD1,TGTGCCAGCAGTATCCAGACAGGGACAGAGACCCAGTACTTC,CASSIQTGTETQYF
-,TRBJ2-7,TRBV5-1,-,TGCGCCAGCAGCTTGTCCCAGCGTACCTACGAGCAGTACTTC,CASSLSQRTYEQYF
-,TRBJ2-7,TRBV7-9,-,TGTGCCAGCAGCCAAAGGACAAGGGTGGGCTACGAGCAGTACTTC,CASSQRTRVGYEQYF
once,TRBJ2-2,TRBV5-1,TRBD2,TGCGCCAGCAGCCGTTACGGGACTAGCGGGAGAAGGGTTGACACCGGGGAGCTGTTTTTT,CASSRYGTSGRRVDTGELFF
-,TRBJ2-1,TRBV28,-,TGTGCCATCGGGAAAGCGTCGTTTGTAAAGGAGCAGTTCTTC,CAIGKASFVKEQFF
-,TRBJ2-3,TRBV4-3,-,TGCGCCAGCAGCCAAGGTTTCGGAGATACGCAGTATTTT,CASSQGFGDTQYF
-,TRBJ1-1,TRBV29-1,-,TGCAGCGCCCCTGAACAGGGGAACACTGAAGCTTTCTTT,CSAPEQGNTEAFF
few,TRBJ2-7,TRBV6-1,-,TGTGCCAGCAGTGACCTCGGCCGCAGCTACTACTACGAGCAGTACTTC,CASSDLGRSYYYEQYF
few,TRBJ2-3,TRBV10-3,TRBD2,TGTGCCATCAGTGAGCCACAAGGACTAGCGGGACGCGACACAGATACGCAGTATTTT,CAISEPQGLAGRDTDTQYF
-,TRBJ1-2,TRBV7-9,-,TGTGCCAGCAGCTTGCTAGATGGCTACACCTTC,CASSLLDGYTF
-,TRBJ2-7,TRBV10-3,-,TGTGCCGCGGGCTTTCCCTACGAGCAGTACTTC,CAAGFPYEQYF
-,TRBJ1-5,TRBV28,-,TGTGCCAGCAGGCCAGGGTGGGGCAATCAGCCCCAGCATTTT,CASRPGWGNQPQHF
-,TRBJ2-1,TRBV4-1,TRBD2,TGCGCCAGCAGCCTCCCGCCGACTAGCGGGGGCTACAATGAGCAGTTCTTC,CASSLPPTSGGYNEQFF
-,TRBJ2-7,TRBV30,TRBD2,TGTGCCTGGAGTCGGGGGGGGACCTACGAGCAGTACTTC,CAWSRGGTYEQYF
-,TRBJ1-1,TRBV6-5,-,TGTGCCAGCAGTTACCGGGGGTTGGCTTTCTTT,CASSYRGLAFF
-,TRBJ2-7,TRBV7-2,TRBD2,TGTGCCAGCACCAAAAGGACTAGACCCTACGAGCAGTACTTC,CASTKRTRPYEQYF
once,TRBJ2-1,TRBV5-4,TRBD2,TGTGCCAGCAGCTTGGCGGGGCTAGCGGTCGATGAGCAATTCTTC,CASSLAGLAVDEQFF
-,TRBJ2-3,TRBV6-5,TRBD1,TGTGCCAGCAGTTACTCGGACAGGGTGGGGGATACGCAGTATTTT,CASSYSDRVGDTQYF